One and the same sample provided the 12 T cell receptor beta chains below, sequenced in a study of blood T cell repertoires in COVID-19. Libraries were prepared by immunoSEQ multiplex PCR; TCRdb keeps only in-frame clonotypes and omits some of them. The sample contains some 140,000 clones, about 88% of which appear only once. Sequenced: PBMCs or T cells enriched from blood (not recorded which). Receptor source: a man aged 35-49 years with acute COVID-19.

This chain joins TRBV7-9 and TRBJ1-6, with a possible D match to TRBD1 (5 bases). This CDR3 comprises 15 residues. Germline CDR1 and CDR2: SEHNR and FQNEAQ (reference sequence). Trimming pared 1 base from V and 7 bases from J, leaving 11 bases between. CDR3 protein: CASSLGSRGNSPLHF. The CDR3 DNA reads as TGTGCCAGCAGCTTAGGTAGTAGGGGAAATTCACCCCTCCACTTT.

The table lists this clone with a few counts. The rearrangement joins TRBV30 to TRBJ2-3; D is unclear. Trimming pared 0 bases from V and 7 bases from J, leaving 8 bases between. Germline CDR1 GTSNPN, CDR2 SVGIG (reference sequence). CDR3 size: 12 residues. CDR3 protein: CAWSVSVYTQYF. The CDR3 DNA reads TGTGCCTGGAGTGTAAGCGTGTATACGCAGTATTTT.

The chain links TRBV28 to TRBJ2-1; TRBD2 might be the D (7 bases). CDR1 and CDR2 from the germline V gene are MDHEN and SYDVKM. The CDR3 sequence is 16 residues long. V gave up 5 bases and J gave up 6 bases, with 20 bases separating them. The CDR3 DNA sequence: TGTGCCAGCAGTCCTCTGGGGGCGGGAGTGTCCAATGAGCAGTTCTTC. Translated, it gives CASSPLGAGVSNEQFF.

J is TRBJ2-7 and V is TRBV11-3, with a possible D match to TRBD1 (6 bases). The CDR3 totals 13 residues. The germline gives CDR1 SGHNT, CDR2 YENEEA. The V end was cut by 0 bases, the J end by 5 bases, with 8 bases between. CDR3: CASSLDQGHEQYF. CDR3 DNA: TGTGCCAGCAGCTTAGATCAGGGGCACGAGCAGTACTTC. The full variable domain, completed using reference TRBV11-3 and TRBJ2-7, is EAGVVQSPRYKIIEKKQPVAFWCNPISGHNTLYWYLQNLGQGPELLIRYENEEAVDDSQLPKDRFSAERLKGVDSTLKIQPAELGDSAVYLCASSLDQGHEQYFGPGTRLTVT.

The chain employs TRBV28 and TRBJ1-1; possible D gene TRBD1, 6 bases. The CDR3 is 17 residues long. CDR1 is MDHEN, CDR2 SYDVKM, per germline. Trimming took 5 bases from V and 0 from J, leaving 19 bases between them. The CDR3 is CASSIRQDSLMNTEAFF. As DNA, the CDR3 is TGTGCCAGCAGTATACGACAGGATTCCCTTATGAACACTGAAGCTTTCTTT.

The chain combines TRBV12-3 or TRBV12-4 with TRBJ1-2; D gene uncertain. The V and J ends lost 4 bases and 0 bases respectively, with 6 bases between them. CDR3 size: 13 residues. The CDR3 DNA sequence: TGTGCCAGCAGTTCTTTTACTAACTATGGCTACACCTTC. The encoded protein is CASSSFTNYGYTF.

The rearrangement joins TRBV19 to TRBJ1-6; 7 bases map to TRBD1. With V trimmed by 9 bases and J by 9 bases, 17 bases remained unmatched. The CDR3 totals 16 residues. Germline CDR1 is LNHDA and CDR2 is SQIVND (reference sequence). Written as DNA, the CDR3 is TGTGCCAGCAATCCCGGGACAGTGAGTTTAGGTTCACCCCTCCACTTT. Amino acid sequence: CASNPGTVSLGSPLHF.

The chain employs TRBV5-1 and TRBJ2-1, with D possibly being TRBD2 (5 bases). V dropped 4 bases and J dropped 6 bases, with 14 bases sitting between them. Germline V gene lookup returns CDR1 SGHRS and CDR2 YFSETQ. This CDR3 is built from 14 residues. The CDR3 sequence: CASSPYLAPNEQFF. In DNA, the CDR3 is TGCGCCAGCAGCCCCTACCTAGCCCCCAATGAGCAGTTCTTC.

The chain combines TRBV4-2 with TRBJ2-7, with D possibly being TRBD1 (5 bases). V shed 4 bases and J shed 4 bases, with 20 bases lying between them. This CDR3 has 16 residues. The germline V gene encodes CDR1 LGHNA and CDR2 YNFKEQ. DNA for the CDR3: TGTGCCAGCAGCCGGGGATGGGCTAGGGGCTCGTACGAGCAGTACTTC. Encoded protein: CASSRGWARGSYEQYF.

This clone was counted once. The chain uses TRBV18 and TRBJ2-1, with 9 bases that match TRBD2. Germline V gene lookup returns CDR1 KGHSH and CDR2 LQKENI. This CDR3 comprises 16 residues. Trimming at V came to 4 bases and at J to 9 bases, leaving 13 bases not matched to a gene. The CDR3 DNA follows: TGTGCCAGCTCACGGGATCCGGCGGGGGGGCTAAGTGAGCAGTTCTTC. It yields the protein CASSRDPAGGLSEQFF. The full variable domain, rest sourced from reference TRBV18 and TRBJ2-1, is NAGVMQNPRHLVRRRGQEARLRCSPMKGHSHVYWYRQLPEEGLKFMVYLQKENIIDESGMPKERFSAEFPKEGPSILRIQQVVRGDSAAYFCASSRDPAGGLSEQFFGPGTRLTVL.

The rearrangement joins TRBV4-1 to TRBJ2-5; 9 nucleotides agree with TRBD2. Trimming at V came to 0 bases and at J to 0 bases, leaving 8 bases not matched to a gene. The CDR3 is 18 residues long. Per germline, CDR1 MGHRA and CDR2 YSYEKL. The CDR3 is CASSQDWASGTNQETQYF. CDR3 in DNA: TGCGCCAGCAGCCAAGATTGGGCTAGCGGGACTAACCAAGAGACCCAGTACTTC.

This sequence joins TRBV10-1 and TRBJ2-2, with 8 bases lining up with TRBD2. From germline, CDR1 is WNHNN and CDR2 SYGVQD (reference sequence). V was clipped by 8 bases and J by 0 bases; unmatched bases: 5. This CDR3 is built from 15 residues. The CDR3 is CASSGGGSNTGELFF. The CDR3 DNA reads as TGCGCCAGCTCGGGAGGGGGGTCGAACACCGGGGAGCTGTTTTTT.